This T cell receptor (beta chain) is drawn from a study of cytomegalovirus exposure and HLA in healthy donors. Overall study results and limits: TCR sequences were mostly rare, though some public TCRs occurred in many donors.

The PCR used 60 Vbeta and 13 Jbeta primers. Assay: immunoSEQ multiplex PCR; the TCRdb copy retains only in-frame clones and omits some. In the table there are 130,000 or so clones, 70% to 75% of which are singletons. The V segment lost 4 bases and the J segment 4 bases; nucleotides outside the gene matches: 12. Germline assignment: CDR1 MNHEY and CDR2 SVGAGI. The CDR3 runs to 16 residues. A word on this clone: What it binds is unknown.

This clonotype originated in a middle-aged woman in good health and CMV-seropositive. The chain couples TRBV6-5 to TRBJ1-1; 7 bases map to TRBD1. The sequencing sample was made of PBMCs. The CDR3 protein is CASSSPGQQFPTEAFF. The CDR3 nucleotides read TGTGCCAGCAGTTCTCCGGGACAGCAGTTCCCCACTGAAGCTTTCTTT.